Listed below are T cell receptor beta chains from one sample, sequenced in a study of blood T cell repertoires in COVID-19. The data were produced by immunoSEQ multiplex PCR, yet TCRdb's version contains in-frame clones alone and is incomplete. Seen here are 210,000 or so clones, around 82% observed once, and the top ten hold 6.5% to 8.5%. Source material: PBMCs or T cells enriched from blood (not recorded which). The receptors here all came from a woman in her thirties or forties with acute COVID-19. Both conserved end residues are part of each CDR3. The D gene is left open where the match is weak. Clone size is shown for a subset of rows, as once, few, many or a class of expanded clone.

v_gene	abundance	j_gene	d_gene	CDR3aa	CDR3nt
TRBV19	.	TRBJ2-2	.	CASISTGYTGELFF	TGTGCCAGTATCTCCACAGGTTACACCGGGGAGCTGTTTTTT
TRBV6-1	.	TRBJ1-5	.	CASSADSWTAYNQPQHF	TGTGCCAGCAGTGCAGATTCTTGGACAGCTTATAATCAGCCCCAGCATTTT
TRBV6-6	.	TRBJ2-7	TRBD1	CASSYTDRVKHEQYF	TGTGCCAGCAGTTACACCGACAGGGTCAAGCACGAGCAGTACTTC
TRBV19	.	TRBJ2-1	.	CASNPGSTYNEQFF	TGTGCCAGTAATCCGGGATCAACCTACAATGAGCAGTTCTTC
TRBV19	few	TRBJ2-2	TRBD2	CASSTLAANTGELFF	TGTGCCAGTAGTACACTAGCGGCCAACACCGGGGAGCTGTTTTTT
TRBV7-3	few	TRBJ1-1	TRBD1	CASSSRPGGNAFF	TGTGCCAGCAGCTCGAGGCCAGGGGGCAATGCTTTCTTT
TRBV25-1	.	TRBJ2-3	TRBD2	CASSETSGISDTQYF	TGTGCCAGCAGTGAGACTAGCGGGATCTCAGATACGCAGTATTTT
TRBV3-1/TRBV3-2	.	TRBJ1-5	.	CASSQGGGNQPQHF	TGTGCCAGCAGCCAGGGGGGGGGCAATCAGCCCCAGCATTTT
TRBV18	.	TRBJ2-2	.	CASSPWPSVANTGELFF	TGTGCCAGCTCACCATGGCCTAGCGTCGCGAACACCGGGGAGCTGTTTTTT
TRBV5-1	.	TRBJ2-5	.	CASSLQAEAQETQYF	TGCGCCAGCAGCTTACAGGCAGAGGCCCAAGAGACCCAGTACTTC
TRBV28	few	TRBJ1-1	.	CASSQTGQFEAFF	TGTGCCAGCAGTCAAACCGGACAGTTTGAAGCTTTCTTT
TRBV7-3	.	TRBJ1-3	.	CASSLMSGHTIYF	TGTGCCAGCAGCTTAATGTCAGGGCACACCATATATTTT
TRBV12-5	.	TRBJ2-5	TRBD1	CASGLGGLQETQYF	TGTGCTAGTGGTTTAGGGGGCCTTCAAGAGACCCAGTACTTC
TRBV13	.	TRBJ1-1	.	CASSLFGQTSEAFF	TGTGCCAGCAGCTTATTTGGACAGACAAGTGAAGCTTTCTTT
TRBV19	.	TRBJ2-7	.	CASSHVGRAGRSYEQYF	TGTGCCAGTAGTCATGTGGGAAGAGCGGGTCGCTCCTACGAGCAGTACTTC
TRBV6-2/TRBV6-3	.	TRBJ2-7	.	CASSYSPGNSYEQYF	TGTGCCAGCAGTTACTCCCCCGGGAACTCCTACGAGCAGTACTTC
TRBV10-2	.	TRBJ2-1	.	CASSESRVLRDEQFF	TGCGCCAGCAGTGAGTCGAGGGTTCTACGAGATGAGCAGTTCTTC
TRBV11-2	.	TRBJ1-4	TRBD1	CASSSDRTGSGEKLFF	TGTGCCAGCAGCTCTGACCGGACAGGGAGTGGTGAAAAACTGTTTTTT
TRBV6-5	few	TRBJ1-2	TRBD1	CASSSSRTGDGYTF	TGTGCCAGCAGTTCCTCTCGGACAGGGGATGGCTACACCTTC
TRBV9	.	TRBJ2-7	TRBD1	CASSVATGGFYEQYF	TGTGCCAGCAGCGTAGCTACAGGGGGATTCTACGAGCAGTACTTC
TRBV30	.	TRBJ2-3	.	CAFVRGEPDTQYF	TGTGCCTTCGTACGTGGGGAGCCGGATACGCAGTATTTT
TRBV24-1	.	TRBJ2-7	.	CATSDRTRTYEQYF	TGTGCCACCAGTGATCGGACTCGAACCTACGAGCAGTACTTC
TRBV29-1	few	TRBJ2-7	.	CSVLTGSSYEQYF	TGCAGCGTCCTGACAGGTAGCTCCTACGAGCAGTACTTC
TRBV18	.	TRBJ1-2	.	CASSSFQGRNYGYTF	TGTGCCAGCTCAAGTTTTCAGGGGCGCAACTATGGCTACACCTTC
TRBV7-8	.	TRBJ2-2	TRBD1	CASSVLGTGGFRTGELFF	TGTGCCAGCAGCGTACTGGGGACAGGGGGCTTTAGGACCGGGGAGCTGTTTTTT
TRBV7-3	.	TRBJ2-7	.	CASSLIAGTYEQYF	TGTGCCAGCAGCTTAATCGCAGGGACCTACGAGCAGTACTTC
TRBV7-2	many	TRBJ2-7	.	CASSVGLNNYEQYF	TGTGCCAGCAGCGTCGGACTAAATAACTACGAGCAGTACTTC
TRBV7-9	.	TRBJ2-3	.	CASSLQGARTDTQYF	TGTGCCAGCAGCTTACAAGGGGCTCGCACAGATACGCAGTATTTT
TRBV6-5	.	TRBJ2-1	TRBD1	CASSPDRASYNEQFF	TGTGCCAGCAGCCCGGACAGGGCCTCCTACAATGAGCAGTTCTTC
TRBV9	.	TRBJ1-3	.	CASSDDRTVGTIYF	TGTGCCAGCAGCGACGACCGGACAGTAGGCACCATATATTTT
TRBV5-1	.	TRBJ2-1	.	CASSFMGASIYNEQFF	TGCGCCAGCAGCTTTATGGGGGCCAGTATTTACAATGAGCAGTTCTTC
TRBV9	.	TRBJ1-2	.	CASSVRANYGYTF	TGTGCCAGCAGCGTCAGGGCTAACTATGGCTACACCTTC
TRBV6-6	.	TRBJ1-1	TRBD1	CASSTPDRGHPEAFF	TGTGCCAGCAGTACCCCGGACAGGGGACACCCCGAAGCTTTCTTT
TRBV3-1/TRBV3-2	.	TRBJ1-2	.	CASSSDSFYGYTF	TGTGCCAGCAGCAGTGACAGTTTCTATGGCTACACCTTC
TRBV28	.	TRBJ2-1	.	CASSGGGAYNEQFF	TGTGCCAGCAGTGGGGGGGGCGCCTACAATGAGCAGTTCTTC